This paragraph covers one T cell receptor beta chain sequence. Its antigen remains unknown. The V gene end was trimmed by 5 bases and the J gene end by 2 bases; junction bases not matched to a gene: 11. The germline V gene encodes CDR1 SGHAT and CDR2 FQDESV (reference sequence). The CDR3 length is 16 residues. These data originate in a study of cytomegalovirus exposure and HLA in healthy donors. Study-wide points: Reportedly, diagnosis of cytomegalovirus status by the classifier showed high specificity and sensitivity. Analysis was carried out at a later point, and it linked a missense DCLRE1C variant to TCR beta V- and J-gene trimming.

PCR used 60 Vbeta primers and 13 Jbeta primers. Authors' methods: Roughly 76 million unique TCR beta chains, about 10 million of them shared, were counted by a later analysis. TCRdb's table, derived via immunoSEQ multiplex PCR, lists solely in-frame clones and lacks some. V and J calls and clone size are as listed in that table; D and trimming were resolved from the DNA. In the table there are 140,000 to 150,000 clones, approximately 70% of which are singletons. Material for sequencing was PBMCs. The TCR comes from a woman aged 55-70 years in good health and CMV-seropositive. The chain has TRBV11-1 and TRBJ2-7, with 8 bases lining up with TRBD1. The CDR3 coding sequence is TGTGCCAGCAGCCTCGATCCCGGGACAGGTACCTACGAGCAGTACTTC. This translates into CASSLDPGTGTYEQYF.